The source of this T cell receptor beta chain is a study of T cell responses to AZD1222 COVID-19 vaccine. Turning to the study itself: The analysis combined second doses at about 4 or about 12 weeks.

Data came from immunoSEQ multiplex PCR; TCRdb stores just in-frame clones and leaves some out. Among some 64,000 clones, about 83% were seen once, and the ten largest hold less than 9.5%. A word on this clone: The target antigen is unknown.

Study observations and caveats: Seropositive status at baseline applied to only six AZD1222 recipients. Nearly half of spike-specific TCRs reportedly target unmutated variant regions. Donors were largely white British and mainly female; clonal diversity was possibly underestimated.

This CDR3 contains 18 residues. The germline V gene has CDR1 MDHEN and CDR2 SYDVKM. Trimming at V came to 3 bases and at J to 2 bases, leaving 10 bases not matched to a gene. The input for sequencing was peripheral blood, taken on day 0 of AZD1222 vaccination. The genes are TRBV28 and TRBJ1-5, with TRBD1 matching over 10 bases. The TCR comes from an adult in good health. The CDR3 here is CASSFRDRGSYGNQPQHF. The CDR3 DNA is TGTGCCAGCAGTTTCAGGGACAGGGGATCGTACGGCAATCAGCCCCAGCATTTT.